The clone carrying this T cell receptor beta chain came up many times. Its antigen is currently unknown. The sorted Tregs were CD4+CD25+CD127-/low cells. Adaptor-ligated barcode primers were used to amplify TRBV12-4/TRBJ1-2 clonotypes. TCRdb re-analysed the multiplex PCR reads in MiXCR, keeping a single row per CDR3 protein. The data show about a thousand distinct CDR3 sequences, 5.9% seen once. Findings of the study overall: Naive CD4+ cells shared approximately 12% of tumor Treg sequences. Tumor memory CD4+ T cell TCR gene usage was found to cluster with blood and lymph node memory CD4+ cells and with lymph node naive CD4+ cells. Tumor-infiltrating Treg TCR alpha and beta sequences overlapped most with tumor naive CD4+ T cells, then blood naive.

V was trimmed by 6 bases and J by 4 bases, leaving 15 bases between them. The CDR3 has 14 amino acids. The chain couples TRBV12-3 or TRBV12-4 to TRBJ1-2; the D is unclear. Sequenced: tumor-infiltrating Tregs sorted from the breast tumor. The sequence was obtained from a female donor with breast cancer. The CDR3 protein is CASSLTRIGYGYTF. In DNA form, the CDR3 reads TGTGCCAGCAGCCTGACCAGGATCGGCTATGGCTACACCTTC.